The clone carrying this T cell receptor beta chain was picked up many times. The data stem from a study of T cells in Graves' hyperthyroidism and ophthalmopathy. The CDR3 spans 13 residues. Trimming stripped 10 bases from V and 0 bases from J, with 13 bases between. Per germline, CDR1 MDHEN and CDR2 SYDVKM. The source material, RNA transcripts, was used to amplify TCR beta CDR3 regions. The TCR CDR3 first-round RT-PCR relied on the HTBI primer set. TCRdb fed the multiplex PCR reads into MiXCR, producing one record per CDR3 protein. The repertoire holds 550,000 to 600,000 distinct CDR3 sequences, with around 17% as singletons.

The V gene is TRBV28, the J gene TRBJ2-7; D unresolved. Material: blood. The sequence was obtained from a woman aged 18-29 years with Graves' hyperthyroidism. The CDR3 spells CATQRTFSYEQYF. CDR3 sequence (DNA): TGTGCCACACAAAGGACCTTCTCCTACGAGCAGTACTTC.